The entry that follows covers one T cell receptor (beta chain) sequence. The CDR3 is 14 amino acids. Trimming took off 4 bases at V and 1 base at J, with 10 bases between the two ends. Then a second PCR, running roughly 7 to 11 cycles, was carried out with a sample-barcoded 5' primer and a J-beta primer mix. MiXCR was run by TCRdb on the 5' RACE reads, yielding one entry per CDR3 protein. Of 1.4 million or so distinct CDR3 sequences detected, roughly 43% appear once; the ten largest clones hold about 4%. The data belong to a study of blood T cells in healthy people across ages. The chain has TRBV12-3 or TRBV12-4 and TRBJ1-2; unclear D gene. The clonotype comes from a woman aged 18-29 years in good health. What was sequenced was blood. The CDR3 nucleotides are TGTGCCAGCAGTTCGGACGGGAGTAACTATGGCTACACCTTC. This sequence encodes CASSSDGSNYGYTF.